Presented here are 23 T cell receptor beta chains from one specimen sequenced in a study of identical twins. MiXCR, run by TCRdb on the 5' RACE reads, gives a single entry per CDR3 protein. The sample lists about 220,000 distinct CDR3 sequences; around 6.9% were seen once. The same specimen was also included in a second study, on yellow fever vaccine responses in identical twins.

The source material was memory (CD45RO+) T cells sorted from blood. These receptors came from a woman younger than 30 in good health.

The gene calls are TRBV27 and TRBJ1-1; no definite D call. Trimming removed 6 bases from V and 3 bases from J, with 11 bases in between. The germline V gene encodes CDR1 MNHEY and CDR2 SMNVEV (reference sequence). The CDR3 sequence is 13 residues long. The DNA for the CDR3 is TGTGCCAGCAGGCCCCGGCCTTACACTGAAGCTTTCTTT. Its translation: CASRPRPYTEAFF.

This clonotype was observed a few times. The chain joins TRBV7-2 to TRBJ2-5, with 9 bases matching TRBD2. Germline V gene sequence: CDR1 SGHTA, CDR2 FQGNSA. The CDR3 loop spans 16 amino acids. V lost 1 base and J lost 3; bases outside the gene matches: 6. CDR3 loop: CASSLVGGGREETQYF. DNA for the CDR3: TGTGCCAGCAGCTTAGTAGGCGGCGGGAGGGAAGAGACCCAGTACTTC.

This clonotype was observed a few times. V usage is TRBV5-4 and J usage is TRBJ2-1; 8 nucleotides match TRBD2. V lost 4 bases, J lost 6 bases, and 9 bases stayed unmatched. The CDR3 extends over 15 amino acids. The germline CDR1 and CDR2 sequences are SGHNT and YYREEE (reference sequence). The CDR3 region has the DNA TGTGCCAGCAGCGCCGGGACTAGGGGGGCCAATGAGCAGTTCTTC. It is translated as CASSAGTRGANEQFF. The full variable domain, in which reference TRBV5-4 and TRBJ2-1 provide the parts outside the CDR3, is ETGVTQSPTHLIKTRGQQVTLRCSSQSGHNTVSWYQQALGQGPQFIFQYYREEENGRGNFPPRFSGLQFPNYSSELNVNALELDDSALYLCASSAGTRGANEQFFGPGTRLTVL.

The rearrangement uses TRBV5-1 and TRBJ2-2; D might be TRBD2 (6 bases). Between the trimmed V and J ends, which lost 0 bases and 1 base, there was a span of 7 bases. The CDR3 spans 15 residues. CDR1 SGHRS and CDR2 YFSETQ come from the germline V gene. The CDR3 loop reads CASSLAGENTGELFF. The CDR3 DNA follows: TGCGCCAGCAGCTTGGCGGGAGAGAACACCGGGGAGCTGTTTTTT.

The chain uses TRBV4-2 and TRBJ2-3; D gene uncertain. There are 16 residues in the CDR3. Between the trimmed V and J ends, which lost 1 base and 8 bases, there was a span of 19 bases. CDR1 LGHNA and CDR2 YNFKEQ come from the germline V gene. CDR3 coding DNA: TGTGCCAGCAGCCAAGCGACCGGGCCCGTGGGTGGTACGCAGTATTTT. It is translated as CASSQATGPVGGTQYF.

CDR3 sequence (DNA): TGTGCCACCAGTGACCGCACCCCTGAGCTGAGGGATACGCAGTATTTT. Protein product: CATSDRTPELRDTQYF. V usage is TRBV24-1 and J usage is TRBJ2-3; no definite D call. CDR1 KGHDR and CDR2 SFDVKD come from the germline V gene. The CDR3 is 16 amino acids. V dropped 4 bases and J dropped 6 bases, with 19 bases sitting between them.

Only a few counts were recorded for this clonotype. This chain joins TRBV4-3 and TRBJ1-4; 8 positions agree with TRBD1. The CDR3 runs 15 residues. CDR1 is LGHNA, CDR2 YSLEER, per germline. Trimming removed 0 bases from V and 5 bases from J; junction bases left unmatched: 2. The CDR3 region is CASSQDRTGNEKLFF. The CDR3 region has the DNA TGCGCCAGCAGCCAAGATAGGACAGGGAATGAAAAACTGTTTTTT.

This clonotype was seen many times. V and J are TRBV3-1 and TRBJ2-3; D ambiguous. Trimming took 4 bases from V and 5 from J, leaving 16 bases between them. The CDR3 extends over 15 amino acids. Germline V CDR1 and CDR2: LGHDT, YNNKEL (reference sequence). CDR3 coding DNA: TGTGCCAGCAGCCCGTTAGTGACTGGTAAAGATACGCAGTATTTT. It is translated as CASSPLVTGKDTQYF.

The table lists this clonotype with many counts. The chain has TRBV6-2 or TRBV6-3 and TRBJ1-2; D uncertain. This CDR3 is 12 amino acids long. Trimming stripped 6 bases from V and 2 bases from J, with 7 bases between. Per germline, CDR1 MNHEY and CDR2 SVGEGT. The CDR3 sequence is CASSSENYGYTF. In DNA form, the CDR3 reads TGTGCCAGCAGCTCAGAAAACTATGGCTACACCTTC.

This clonotype was picked up a small number of times. The genes are TRBV10-3 and TRBJ2-5, with D perhaps being TRBD1 or TRBD2 (7 bases each). CDR1 ENHRY and CDR2 SYGVKD come from the germline V gene. V lost 11 bases to trimming and J lost 10 bases, with 26 bases between them. The CDR3 length is 14 residues. The CDR3 sequence: CAASGGAGSPDQYF. For the CDR3, the DNA is TGTGCCGCTTCAGGGGGGGCCGGCTCACCAGACCAGTACTTC.

The chain employs TRBV5-6 and TRBJ1-6; TRBD1 is a possible D gene (6 bases). CDR3 length: 14 amino acids. Trimming stripped 2 bases from V and 9 bases from J, with 12 bases between. The germline V gene encodes CDR1 SGHDT and CDR2 YYEEEE. The CDR3 spells CASSFLQGSSPLHF. The CDR3, as DNA: TGTGCCAGCAGCTTTTTGCAGGGGAGTTCACCCCTCCACTTT.

There are many counts of this clonotype. The rearrangement joins TRBV24-1 to TRBJ2-3; D uncertain. CDR3 length: 14 residues. Germline CDR1 KGHDR, CDR2 SFDVKD. With 7 bases removed from V and 6 bases from J, the gap between germline ends came to 16 bases. Written as DNA, the CDR3 is TGTGCCACCAGGGGCATGGGGTCAGGCGATACGCAGTATTTT. It codes for CATRGMGSGDTQYF.

Only a few counts were recorded for this clonotype. CDR3 residues: CASSLWGGDYTQYF. The CDR3 DNA sequence: TGTGCCAGCAGCTTGTGGGGGGGCGATTATACGCAGTATTTT. This chain joins TRBV5-6 and TRBJ2-3; tentatively, D is TRBD2 (7 bases). The length of the CDR3 is 14 residues. The V and J ends lost 1 base and 7 bases respectively, with 13 bases between them. Germline CDR1 SGHDT, CDR2 YYEEEE.

The chain recombines TRBV6-5 with TRBJ2-1; 9 positions agree with TRBD1. The V segment lost 4 bases and the J segment 7 bases; nucleotides outside the gene matches: 8. The CDR3 totals 15 residues. Germline loops: CDR1 MNHEY, CDR2 SVGAGI. DNA for the CDR3: TGTGCCAGCAGTTCCCGCTTGGGACAGGGTAATGAGCAGTTCTTC. Protein: CASSSRLGQGNEQFF.

This clonotype has just one count. A much larger clone lies a single base off, so this may be a read error. This chain joins TRBV6-2 or TRBV6-3 and TRBJ2-3; the D is unclear. CDR1 and CDR2 (germline): MNHEY, SVGEGT. This CDR3 has 14 amino acids. The CDR3 DNA reads as TGTGCCAGAAGTTACCCCTCCCCGACGCGCGAGCAGTATTTT. The encoded protein is CARSYPSPTREQYF.

At least ten counts were recorded for this clonotype. The chain carries TRBV6-5 and TRBJ2-7, with no clear D. The CDR3 has 13 amino acids. The germline gives CDR1 MNHEY, CDR2 SVGAGI. Trimming took 3 bases from V and 1 from J, leaving 7 bases between them. CDR3 in DNA: TGTGCCAGCAGTTATACTACTTCCTACGAGCAGTACTTC. This codes for CASSYTTSYEQYF.

The chain is built from TRBV28 and TRBJ2-7, with a possible D match to TRBD1 (6 bases). There are 16 residues in the CDR3. Germline V CDR1 and CDR2: MDHEN, SYDVKM. Trimming pared 7 bases from V and 2 bases from J, leaving 21 bases between. The CDR3, as DNA: TGTGCCAGCACCCCAACCCGGACAGTTCCAGCCTACGAGCAGTACTTC. Translation: CASTPTRTVPAYEQYF.

This clonotype was recorded many times. This chain uses TRBV6-2 or TRBV6-3 with TRBJ1-1, with a weak D call TRBD1 (5 bases). V was clipped by 4 bases and J by 0 bases, with 15 bases between them. The CDR3 consists of 16 residues. Per the germline V gene, CDR1 is MNHEY and CDR2 is SVGEGT. The CDR3, as DNA: TGTGCCAGCAGTTCCGCGGTTTCGGGACTGAACACTGAAGCTTTCTTT. This codes for CASSSAVSGLNTEAFF.

There are many counts of this clonotype. The gene calls are TRBV5-1 and TRBJ1-4; 7 bases agree with TRBD1. With V trimmed by 1 base and J by 4 bases, 4 bases remained unmatched. The CDR3 is 15 amino acids. The V gene's germline CDR1 is SGHRS and CDR2 YFSETQ. CDR3 DNA: TGCGCCAGCAGCTTGAACAGGGGACTTAATGAAAAACTGTTTTTT. It specifies CASSLNRGLNEKLFF.

The chain recombines TRBV20-1 with TRBJ2-5; the D gene is possibly TRBD2 (6 bases). Trimming took off 4 bases at V and 0 bases at J, with 15 bases between the two ends. The germline CDR1 and CDR2 sequences are DFQATT and SNEGSKA (reference sequence). The CDR3 sequence is 15 residues long. The CDR3 sequence: CSATRGGAYQETQYF. The CDR3, as DNA: TGCAGTGCTACTAGGGGCGGGGCTTACCAAGAGACCCAGTACTTC.

There are many counts of this clonotype. The chain combines TRBV20-1 with TRBJ2-3; 10 bases align to TRBD2. The CDR3 length is 15 residues. The V gene's germline CDR1 is DFQATT and CDR2 SNEGSKA (reference sequence). The V gene end was trimmed by 4 bases and the J gene end by 3 bases; junction bases not matched to a gene: 7. The CDR3 protein is CSAMQPGLATDTQYF. DNA for the CDR3: TGCAGTGCTATGCAACCGGGACTAGCGACAGATACGCAGTATTTT.

V gene TRBV11-2 combines with J gene TRBJ2-2; TRBD1 matches at 8 bases. Germline CDR1 and CDR2: SGHAT and FQNNGV. This CDR3 is 16 amino acids long. Trimming took 1 base from V and 1 from J; bases not matched to a gene: 2. CDR3 DNA: TGTGCCAGCAGCTTAGTAGGGACAGGGAACACCGGGGAGCTGTTTTTT. This codes for CASSLVGTGNTGELFF.

The V gene is TRBV24-1, the J gene TRBJ2-5, with D hard to call. Trimming removed 0 bases at V and 0 bases at J, with 7 bases between. CDR1 and CDR2 (germline): KGHDR, SFDVKD. The CDR3 runs 15 residues. The CDR3 DNA is TGTGCCACCAGTGATTTGTTCGGAGACCAAGAGACCCAGTACTTC. Its protein is CATSDLFGDQETQYF.